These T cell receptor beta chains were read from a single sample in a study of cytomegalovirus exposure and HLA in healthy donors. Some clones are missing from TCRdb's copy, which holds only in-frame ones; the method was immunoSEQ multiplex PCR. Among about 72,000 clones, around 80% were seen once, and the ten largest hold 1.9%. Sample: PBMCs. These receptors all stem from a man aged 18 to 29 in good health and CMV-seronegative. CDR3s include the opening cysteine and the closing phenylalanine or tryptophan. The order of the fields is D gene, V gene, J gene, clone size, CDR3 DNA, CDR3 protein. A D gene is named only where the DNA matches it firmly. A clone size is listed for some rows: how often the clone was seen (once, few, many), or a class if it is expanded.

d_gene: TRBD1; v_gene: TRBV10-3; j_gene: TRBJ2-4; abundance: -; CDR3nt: TGTGCCATCAGTCCGGGACAGGGGTTCATTCAGTACTTC; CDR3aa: CAISPGQGFIQYF
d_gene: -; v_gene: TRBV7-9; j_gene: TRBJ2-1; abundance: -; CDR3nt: TGTGCCAGCAGCTTAATAACTAGTAGGATGAACAATGAGCAGTTCTTC; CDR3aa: CASSLITSRMNNEQFF
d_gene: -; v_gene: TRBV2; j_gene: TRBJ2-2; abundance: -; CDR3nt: TGTGCCAGCAGTGACACTCCGTCCGGGGAGCTGTTTTTT; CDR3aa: CASSDTPSGELFF
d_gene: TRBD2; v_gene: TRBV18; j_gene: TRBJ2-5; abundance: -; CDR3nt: TGTGCCAGCTCACGCAACCGCGGGACTAGCGGGGTTCAAGAGACCCAGTACTTC; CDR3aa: CASSRNRGTSGVQETQYF
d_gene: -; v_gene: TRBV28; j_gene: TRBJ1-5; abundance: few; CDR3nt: TGTGCCAGCAGTACCCAGGGTCTGAGCAATCAGCCCCAGAATTTT; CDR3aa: CASSTQGLSNQPQNF
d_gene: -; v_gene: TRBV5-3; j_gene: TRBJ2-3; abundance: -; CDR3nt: TGTGCCAGAAGCTTGGTAACCCAAAGCGTCCATTCCACAGATACGCAGTATTTT; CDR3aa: CARSLVTQSVHSTDTQYF
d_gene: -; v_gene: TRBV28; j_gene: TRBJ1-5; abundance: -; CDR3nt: TGTGCCAGCAGTTTAGGTACCCAGGGTTTTTATCAGCCCCAGCATTTT; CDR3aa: CASSLGTQGFYQPQHF
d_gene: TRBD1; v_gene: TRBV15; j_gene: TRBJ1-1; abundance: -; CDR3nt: TGTGCCACCAGCAGAGGGGACAGCGGGAACACTGAAGCTTTCTTT; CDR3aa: CATSRGDSGNTEAFF
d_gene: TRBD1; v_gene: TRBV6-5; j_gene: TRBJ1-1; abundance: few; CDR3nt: TGTGCCAGCAGTTACCGGGGCAGGGGGGTGAACACTGAAGCTTTCTTT; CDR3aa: CASSYRGRGVNTEAFF
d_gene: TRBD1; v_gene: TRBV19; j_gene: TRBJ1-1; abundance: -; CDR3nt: TGTGCCAGTAGTATTCTCCTACAGGGGGCGATGAACACTGAAGCTTTCTTT; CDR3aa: CASSILLQGAMNTEAFF
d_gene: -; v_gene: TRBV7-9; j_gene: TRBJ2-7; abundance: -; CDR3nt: TGTGCCAGCAGCTTAGAAAACCAGGGTTCCTTCTACGAGCAGTACTTC; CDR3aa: CASSLENQGSFYEQYF
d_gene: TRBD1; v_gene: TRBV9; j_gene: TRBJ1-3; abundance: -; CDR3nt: TGTGCCAGCAGCGTTGGACAGGCCAGGGGAATTGGAAACACCATATATTTT; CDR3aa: CASSVGQARGIGNTIYF
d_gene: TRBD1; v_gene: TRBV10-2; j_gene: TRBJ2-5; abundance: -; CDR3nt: TGCGCCAGCAGTGTGACACAGGGGGCCGGGGAGACCCAGTACTTC; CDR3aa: CASSVTQGAGETQYF
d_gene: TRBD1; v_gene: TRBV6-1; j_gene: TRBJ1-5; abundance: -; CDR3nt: TGTGCCAGATGGGACAGAGGTAATCAGCCCCAGCATTTT; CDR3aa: CARWDRGNQPQHF
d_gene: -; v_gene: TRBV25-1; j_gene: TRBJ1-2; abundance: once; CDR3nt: TGTGCCACCTTGACAGATGCTAACTATGGCTACACCTTC; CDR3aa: CATLTDANYGYTF
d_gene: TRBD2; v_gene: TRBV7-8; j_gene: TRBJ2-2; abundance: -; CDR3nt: TGTGCCAGCAGCTTAAGAGGACTAGCTGTGACCGGGGAGCTGTTTTTT; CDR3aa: CASSLRGLAVTGELFF
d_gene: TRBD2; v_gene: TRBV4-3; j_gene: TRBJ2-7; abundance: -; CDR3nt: TGCGCCAGCAGCCCAAAGCGGGAGGACCTCTACGAGCAGTACTTC; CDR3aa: CASSPKREDLYEQYF
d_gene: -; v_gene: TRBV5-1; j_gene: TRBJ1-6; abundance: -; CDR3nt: TGCGCCAGCAGCTTGGCCGTACTGGGACAAGGGGTTTCACCCCTCCACTTT; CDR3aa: CASSLAVLGQGVSPLHF
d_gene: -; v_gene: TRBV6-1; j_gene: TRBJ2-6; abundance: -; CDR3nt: TGTGCCAGTTCCAGGGTACCTGGGGCCAACGTCCTGACTTTC; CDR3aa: CASSRVPGANVLTF
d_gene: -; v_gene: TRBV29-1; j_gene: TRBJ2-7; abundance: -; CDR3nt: TGCAGCGTTGTTTTCGGGGTGATATCCTACGAGCAGTACTTC; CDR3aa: CSVVFGVISYEQYF
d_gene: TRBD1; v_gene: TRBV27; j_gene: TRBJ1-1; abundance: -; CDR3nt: TGTGCCAGCAGTTGGGGACAGAAAAACACTGAAGCTTTCTTT; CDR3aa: CASSWGQKNTEAFF
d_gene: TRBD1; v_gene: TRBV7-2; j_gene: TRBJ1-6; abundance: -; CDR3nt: TGTGCCAGCAGCTTTAACAGGGGGCTAACGACACCCCTCCACTTT; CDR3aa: CASSFNRGLTTPLHF
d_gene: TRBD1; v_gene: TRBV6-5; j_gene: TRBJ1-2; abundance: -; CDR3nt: TGTGCCAGCAGTTACTCTGACAGGGGAGGCGGCTACACCTTC; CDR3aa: CASSYSDRGGGYTF
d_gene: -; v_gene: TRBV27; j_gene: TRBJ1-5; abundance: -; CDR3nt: TGTGCCAGCAGTAACACCGAACGTCAGCCCCAGCATTTT; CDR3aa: CASSNTERQPQHF
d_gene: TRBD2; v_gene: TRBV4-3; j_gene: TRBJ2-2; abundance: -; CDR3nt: TGCGCCAGCAGCCAATCCAAGCGGGGGGGATACACCGGGGAGCTGTTTTTT; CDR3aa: CASSQSKRGGYTGELFF
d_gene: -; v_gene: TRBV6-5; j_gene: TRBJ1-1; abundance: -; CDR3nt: TGTGCCAGCAGTCGTAACGCGGACACTGAAGCTTTCTTT; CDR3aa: CASSRNADTEAFF
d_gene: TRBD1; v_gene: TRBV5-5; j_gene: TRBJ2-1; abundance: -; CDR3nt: TGTGCCAGCAGCTTGGTATACAGGGGAAAGGCCAATGAGCAGTTCTTC; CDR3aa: CASSLVYRGKANEQFF
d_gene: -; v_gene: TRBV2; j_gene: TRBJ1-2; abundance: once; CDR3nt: TGTGCCAGCTCTAGAGAGTATGGCTACACCTTC; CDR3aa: CASSREYGYTF
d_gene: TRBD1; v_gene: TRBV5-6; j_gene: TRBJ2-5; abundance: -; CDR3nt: TGTGCCAGCAGCTTTCTCCGGGACAGGGGGCGGGAGACCCAGTACTTC; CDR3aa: CASSFLRDRGRETQYF
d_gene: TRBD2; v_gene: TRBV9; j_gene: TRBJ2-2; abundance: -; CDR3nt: TGTGCCAGCAGCGTAGGACTAGCGGGAGACACCGGGGAGCTGTTTTTT; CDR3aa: CASSVGLAGDTGELFF
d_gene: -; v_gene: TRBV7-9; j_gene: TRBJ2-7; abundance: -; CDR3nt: TGTGCCAGCAGCTTATTTACAGCCGCTTACGAGCAGTACTTC; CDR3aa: CASSLFTAAYEQYF
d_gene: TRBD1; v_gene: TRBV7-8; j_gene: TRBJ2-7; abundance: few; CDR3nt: TGTGCCAGCAGCTTAGCCCGACAGGGAACCTACGAGCAGTACTTC; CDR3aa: CASSLARQGTYEQYF
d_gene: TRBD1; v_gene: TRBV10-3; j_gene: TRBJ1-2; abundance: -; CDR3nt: TGTGCCATCAGTGTTGGGACAGGGGTTAACTATGGCTACACCTTC; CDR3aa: CAISVGTGVNYGYTF
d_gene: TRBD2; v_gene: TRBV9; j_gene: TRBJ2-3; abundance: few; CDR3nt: TGTGCCAGCAGCGTACGGGCGGGAGGGCCAGCAGATACGCAGTATTTT; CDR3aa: CASSVRAGGPADTQYF
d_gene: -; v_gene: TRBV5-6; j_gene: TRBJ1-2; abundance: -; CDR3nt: TGTGCCAGCAGCTTGGTCAGACTTACTAACTATGGCTACACCTTC; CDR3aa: CASSLVRLTNYGYTF
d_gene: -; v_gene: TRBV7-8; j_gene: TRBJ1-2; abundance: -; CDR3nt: TGTGCCAGCAGCCCGCCTTGGTCCACGGATGGCTACACCTTC; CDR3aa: CASSPPWSTDGYTF
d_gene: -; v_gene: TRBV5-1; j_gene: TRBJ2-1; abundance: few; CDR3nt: TGCGCCAGCAGCTTGACAGGTGGCTACAATGAGCAGTTCTTC; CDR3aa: CASSLTGGYNEQFF
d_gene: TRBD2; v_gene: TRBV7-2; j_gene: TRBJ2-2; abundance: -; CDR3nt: TGTGCCAGCAGCTTAGCGCCTAGCGGGAGGCACACCGGGGAGCTGTTTTTT; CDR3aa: CASSLAPSGRHTGELFF
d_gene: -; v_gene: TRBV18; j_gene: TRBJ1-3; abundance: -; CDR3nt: TGTGCCAGCTCATGGTCCCTACAGGGAACTGGAAACACCATATATTTT; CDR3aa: CASSWSLQGTGNTIYF
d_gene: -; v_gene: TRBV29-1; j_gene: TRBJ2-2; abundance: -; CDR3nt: TGCAGCGTTGAAGCGGGGAACACCGGGGAGCTGTTTTTT; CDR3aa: CSVEAGNTGELFF
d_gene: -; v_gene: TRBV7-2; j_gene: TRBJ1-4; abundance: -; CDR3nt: TGTGCCAGCAGCCCAGGCCTGGCCAGGACAACTAATGAAAAACTGTTTTTT; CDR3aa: CASSPGLARTTNEKLFF
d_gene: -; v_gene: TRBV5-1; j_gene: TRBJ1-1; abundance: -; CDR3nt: TGCGCCAGCAGCTTGGTCTTGGGAGGTGAAGCTTTCTTT; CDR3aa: CASSLVLGGEAFF
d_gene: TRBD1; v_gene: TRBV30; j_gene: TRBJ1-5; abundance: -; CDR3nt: TGTGCCTGGAGCCCTGCCCGGACAGGGAATAGCAATCAGCCCCAGCATTTT; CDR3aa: CAWSPARTGNSNQPQHF
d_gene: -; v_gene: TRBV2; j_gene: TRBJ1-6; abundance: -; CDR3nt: TGTGCCAGCAGTGACGGTGGCAGGGCCGTCAATTCACCCCTCCACTTT; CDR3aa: CASSDGGRAVNSPLHF
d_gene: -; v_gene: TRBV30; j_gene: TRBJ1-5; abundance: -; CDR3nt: TGTGCCTGGGGCGGGGGGGGCAATCAGCCCCAGCATTTT; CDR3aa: CAWGGGGNQPQHF
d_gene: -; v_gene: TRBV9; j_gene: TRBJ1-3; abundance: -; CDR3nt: TGTGCCAGCAGCTTCAGGGAAACTGGAAACACCATATATTTT; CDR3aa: CASSFRETGNTIYF
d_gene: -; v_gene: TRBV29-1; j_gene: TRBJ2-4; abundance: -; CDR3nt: TGCAGCGTTGCGGAAAACATTCAGTACTTC; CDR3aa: CSVAENIQYF
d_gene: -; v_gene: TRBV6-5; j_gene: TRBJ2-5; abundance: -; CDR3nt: TGTGCCAGCAGTTACTTCAGACGGGGAGAGACCCAGTACTTC; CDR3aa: CASSYFRRGETQYF
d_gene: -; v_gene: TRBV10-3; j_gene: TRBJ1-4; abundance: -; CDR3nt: TGTGCCATCAGCGCTACAGGGAAACCTAATGAAAAACTGTTTTTT; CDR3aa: CAISATGKPNEKLFF
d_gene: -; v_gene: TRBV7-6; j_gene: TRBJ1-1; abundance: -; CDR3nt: TGTACCAGCAGCCCGCAGGGGAACACTGAAGCTTTCTTT; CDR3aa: CTSSPQGNTEAFF
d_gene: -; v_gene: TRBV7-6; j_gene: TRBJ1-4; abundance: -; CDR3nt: TGTGCCAGCAGCGCCCGGGGTAGTTATGAAAAACTGTTTTTT; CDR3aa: CASSARGSYEKLFF
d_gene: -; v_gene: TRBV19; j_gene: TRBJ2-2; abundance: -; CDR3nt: TGTGCCAGTCTTTTGAGTTTGTCCGGGGAGCTGTTTTTT; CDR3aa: CASLLSLSGELFF
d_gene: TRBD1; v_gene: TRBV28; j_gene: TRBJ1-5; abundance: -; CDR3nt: TGTGCCAGCAGACGACAGGGTAGGAGCAATCAGCCCCAGCATTTT; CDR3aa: CASRRQGRSNQPQHF